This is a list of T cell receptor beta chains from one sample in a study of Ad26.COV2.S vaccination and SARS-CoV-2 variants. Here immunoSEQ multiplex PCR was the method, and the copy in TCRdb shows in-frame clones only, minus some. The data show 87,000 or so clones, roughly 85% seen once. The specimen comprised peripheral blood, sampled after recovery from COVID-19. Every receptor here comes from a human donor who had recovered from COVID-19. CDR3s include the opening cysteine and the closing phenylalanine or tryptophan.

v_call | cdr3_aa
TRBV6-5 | CASSWRTKDDEQFF
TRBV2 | CASSEVGRANSPLHF
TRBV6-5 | CASSYVVGAGGYTF
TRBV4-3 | CASSPQQLTAFTGELFF
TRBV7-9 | CASSAELSSYNEQFF
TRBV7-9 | CASSFADQPQHF
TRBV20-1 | CSAGPDEQFF
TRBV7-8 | CASSHGRLEQFF
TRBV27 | CASSLSDGEQYF
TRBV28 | CASSLAWRNQPQHF
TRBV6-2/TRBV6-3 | CASSYDRYEQYF
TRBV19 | CASRTRGQGLNTEAFF
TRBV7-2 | CASSTRGRGGGELFF
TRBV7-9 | CASSSRTSGSGEQFF
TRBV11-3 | CASSKRGDFSYEQYF
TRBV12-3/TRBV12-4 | CASRDTGYGYTF
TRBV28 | CASSFQRREQYF
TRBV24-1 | CATSQFRDSYTDTQYF
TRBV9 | CASSVAGDIFALAGATTEQFF
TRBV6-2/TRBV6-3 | CASSYSTTGANRVEQFF
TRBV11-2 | CASSATSGRPPGNEQFF
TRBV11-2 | CASSLDPGRWETQYF
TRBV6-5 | CASSSTGGRTEAFF
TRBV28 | CASSLWDEAPSNQPQHF
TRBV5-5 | CASNAGTGYGETQYF
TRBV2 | CANKREAYNEQFF
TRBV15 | CATSKSARGWDGNYGYTF
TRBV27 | CASSLGRGARNTEAFF